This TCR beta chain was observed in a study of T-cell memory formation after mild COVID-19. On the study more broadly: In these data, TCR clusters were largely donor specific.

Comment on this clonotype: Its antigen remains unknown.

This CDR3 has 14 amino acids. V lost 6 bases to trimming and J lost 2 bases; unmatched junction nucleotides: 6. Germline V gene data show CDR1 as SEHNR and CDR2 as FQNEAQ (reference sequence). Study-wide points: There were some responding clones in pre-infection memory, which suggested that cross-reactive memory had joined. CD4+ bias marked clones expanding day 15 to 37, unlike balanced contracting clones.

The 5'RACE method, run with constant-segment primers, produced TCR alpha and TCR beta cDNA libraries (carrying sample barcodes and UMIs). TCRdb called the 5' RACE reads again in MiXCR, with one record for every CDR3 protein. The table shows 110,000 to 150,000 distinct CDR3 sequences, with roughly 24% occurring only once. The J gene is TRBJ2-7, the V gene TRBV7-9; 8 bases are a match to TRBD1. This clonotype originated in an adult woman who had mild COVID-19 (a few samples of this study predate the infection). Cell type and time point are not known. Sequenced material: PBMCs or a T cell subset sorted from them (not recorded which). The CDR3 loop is CASRSGTGAYEQYF. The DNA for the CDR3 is TGTGCCAGCAGGTCCGGGACAGGAGCCTACGAGCAGTACTTC.